This entry concerns a single TCR beta chain. This entry comes from a study of blood T cell repertoires in COVID-19. TCRdb's copy holds only in-frame clones and misses some; the assay was immunoSEQ multiplex PCR. The table lists approximately 300,000 clones, around 85% of them singletons. The CDR3 is 15 residues long. Germline V gives CDR1 SGHVS, CDR2 FQNEAQ. Between the trimmed V and J ends, which lost 4 bases and 2 bases, there was a span of 14 bases. V and J are TRBV7-8 and TRBJ1-1; possibly TRBD1 for D (5 bases). The receptor was isolated from a woman under 40 who had been exposed to COVID-19. The sequencing sample was made of PBMCs or T cells enriched from blood (not recorded which). The CDR3, as DNA: TGTGCCAGCAGCTCCCTAGACAGACCAAACACTGAAGCTTTCTTT. Amino acid sequence: CASSSLDRPNTEAFF.